These 25 T cell receptor beta chains share one sample of origin, sequenced in a study of T cells in Graves' hyperthyroidism and ophthalmopathy. TCR beta CDR3 region amplification was performed from RNA transcripts. When the TCR CDR3 underwent first-round RT-PCR, the HTBI primer set was used. Using its own MiXCR run on the multiplex PCR reads, TCRdb lists one record per CDR3 protein. The sample consists of about 360,000 distinct CDR3 sequences, over 10% of them appearing once. The sequenced sample was blood. Source of these receptors: a woman aged 18 to 35 with Graves' hyperthyroidism.

This clonotype was observed many times. V is TRBV12-3 or TRBV12-4 and J is TRBJ2-7; D might be TRBD1 (6 bases). CDR3 length: 13 residues. Trimming took 6 bases from V and 0 from J, leaving 9 bases between them. The CDR3 region has the DNA TGTGCCAGCAGGGACAGTACCTCCTACGAGCAGTACTTC. Translation gives CASRDSTSYEQYF.

This clonotype was seen repeatedly, ten times or more. The genes are TRBV11-2 and TRBJ1-1; no reliable D call. This CDR3 is 13 amino acids long. Germline V CDR1 and CDR2: SGHAT, FQNNGV. V was pared by 4 bases and J by 5 bases, with 11 bases between. The DNA of the CDR3 is TGTGCCAGCAGCTCCGGCGTGGGGACTGAAGCTTTCTTT. Protein product: CASSSGVGTEAFF.

This clonotype was counted only a few times. The chain carries TRBV13 and TRBJ2-7, with D possibly TRBD1 on 6 matching bases. The V end lost 5 bases, the J end lost 3 bases, and 11 bases lay between the germline ends. The germline gives CDR1 PRHDT, CDR2 FYEKMQ (reference sequence). The CDR3 runs 13 residues. CDR3 sequence (DNA): TGTGCCAGCAGCACGGGACACTACTACGAGCAGTACTTC. Translated, it gives CASSTGHYYEQYF.

This clonotype was counted at least ten times. J is TRBJ2-1 and V is TRBV2, with TRBD2 identical over 12 bases. CDR3 length: 14 amino acids. The V gene end was trimmed by 11 bases and the J gene end by 9 bases; junction bases not matched to a gene: 11. Germline CDR1 SNHLY, CDR2 FYNNEI. This CDR3 is CASDLAGGYIEQFF. The CDR3 region has the DNA TGTGCCTCTGACCTAGCGGGAGGGTATATTGAGCAGTTCTTC.

A note on this clonotype: With a much larger clone just one base away, this may be a read error. The chain employs TRBV15 and TRBJ2-3, with TRBD2 identical over 7 bases. Germline V lookup: CDR1 LNHNV, CDR2 YYDKDF (reference sequence). This CDR3 has 14 residues. The CDR3: CAASIRDYVDTQYF. The CDR3 DNA is TGTGCCGCCAGCATCCGGGACTACGTAGATACGCAGTATTTT.

This clonotype showed up many times. The chain uses TRBV29-1 and TRBJ1-5; possibly TRBD1 for D (5 bases). V lost 4 bases, J lost 6 bases, and 13 bases lay in between. The CDR3 runs 13 residues. In germline, CDR1 is SQVTM, CDR2 ANQGSEA. CDR3 sequence: CSVAGGAGQPQHF. CDR3 sequence (DNA): TGCAGCGTTGCTGGGGGAGCAGGTCAGCCCCAGCATTTT. The full variable domain, with the rest looked up from reference TRBV29-1 and TRBJ1-5, is SAVISQKPSRDICQRGTSLTIQCQVDSQVTMMFWYRQQPGQSLTLIATANQGSEATYESGFVIDKFPISRPNLTFSTLTVSNMSPEDSSIYLCSVAGGAGQPQHFGDGTRLSIL.

This clonotype was recorded many times. The V and J genes are TRBV5-1 and TRBJ2-7, with D perhaps matching TRBD1 or TRBD2 (5 bases each). Germline CDR1 reads SGHRS; CDR2 reads YFSETQ. CDR3 length equals 16 residues. V was clipped by 4 bases and J by 0 bases, with 17 bases between them. CDR3 coding DNA: TGCGCCAGCAGCGGCCGGGACCGTCATACCTCCTACGAGCAGTACTTC. As protein: CASSGRDRHTSYEQYF.

This clonotype appeared many times. The V gene is TRBV12-3 or TRBV12-4, the J gene TRBJ1-1, with D tentatively TRBD1 (6 bases). The CDR3 runs 15 residues. Trimming took off 0 bases at V and 4 bases at J, with 12 bases between the two ends. This CDR3 is CASSLAAGGGTEAFF. CDR3 sequence (DNA): TGTGCCAGCAGTTTAGCGGCCGGGGGCGGCACTGAAGCTTTCTTT.

This clonotype was recorded many times. The rearrangement links TRBV11-2 to TRBJ1-1; 8 bases fit TRBD1. V was clipped by 2 bases and J by 11 bases; unmatched bases: 10. The germline V gene encodes CDR1 SGHAT and CDR2 FQNNGV. There are 14 residues in the CDR3. CDR3 sequence (DNA): TGTGCCAGCAGCTTAAGTAGTTCAGGGGGCGATGCTTTCTTT. Its translation is CASSLSSSGGDAFF. The full variable domain, completed using reference TRBV11-2 and TRBJ1-1, is EAGVAQSPRYKIIEKRQSVAFWCNPISGHATLYWYQQILGQGPKLLIQFQNNGVVDDSQLPKDRFSAERLKGVDSTLKIQPAKLEDSAVYLCASSLSSSGGDAFFGQGTRLTVV.

This clonotype occurred many times. This chain joins TRBV3-1 and TRBJ2-4; D could derive from TRBD1 or TRBD2 (6 bases each). Germline V gene lookup returns CDR1 LGHDT and CDR2 YNNKEL (reference sequence). Trimming took 4 bases from V and 5 from J, leaving 12 bases between them. The CDR3 is made up of 14 amino acids. CDR3 in DNA: TGTGCCAGCAGCCTAGGGGGGACCCAAAACATTCAGTACTTC. This translates into CASSLGGTQNIQYF.

This chain joins TRBV7-3 and TRBJ2-6; D might be TRBD1 (5 bases). Between the trimmed V and J ends, which lost 5 bases and 2 bases, there was a span of 13 bases. This CDR3 comprises 16 residues. In germline, CDR1 is SGHTA, CDR2 FQGTGA. The CDR3 here is CASSLPNRPGANVLTF. DNA for the CDR3: TGTGCCAGCAGCCTACCGAACAGGCCTGGGGCCAACGTCCTGACTTTC.

There are many counts of this clonotype. This rearrangement joins TRBV2 to TRBJ1-2, with TRBD1 as a possible D gene (6 bases). V lost 8 bases and J 7 bases, leaving 20 bases between the germline ends. In germline, CDR1 is SNHLY, CDR2 FYNNEI. The CDR3 covers 14 residues. The CDR3 loop reads CASSPGDGPFGYTF. The CDR3 DNA reads TGTGCCAGCTCTCCAGGGGACGGCCCGTTTGGCTACACCTTC. The full variable domain, with the rest looked up from reference TRBV2 and TRBJ1-2, is EPEVTQTPSHQVTQMGQEVILRCVPISNHLYFYWYRQILGQKVEFLVSFYNNEISEKSEIFDDQFSVERPDGSNFTLKIRSTKLEDSAMYFCASSPGDGPFGYTFGSGTRLTVV.

This clonotype has just a few counts. The genes are TRBV7-3 and TRBJ2-1; 7 bases map to TRBD1. Trimming cost V 5 bases and J 5 bases; bases outside gene matches: 3. Germline V gives CDR1 SGHTA, CDR2 FQGTGA. This CDR3 comprises 13 residues. The CDR3 reads CASSIDRDNEQFF. CDR3 in DNA: TGTGCCAGCAGCATAGACAGGGACAATGAGCAGTTCTTC.

This clonotype was observed at least ten times. The gene calls are TRBV7-9 and TRBJ2-7; tentatively, D is TRBD1 or TRBD2 (5 bases each). CDR3 length: 14 amino acids. Trimming took off 5 bases at V and 2 bases at J, with 13 bases between the two ends. The V gene's germline CDR1 is SEHNR and CDR2 FQNEAQ (reference sequence). CDR3 in amino acids: CASSVSQGPYEQYF. The CDR3 DNA sequence: TGTGCCAGCAGCGTCTCCCAGGGACCCTACGAGCAGTACTTC.

The table lists this clonotype with many counts. V usage is TRBV7-9 and J usage is TRBJ2-1; D perhaps matches TRBD2 (5 bases). Germline V gene lookup returns CDR1 SEHNR and CDR2 FQNEAQ (reference sequence). The CDR3 spans 13 residues. Trimming left V 4 bases short and J 5 bases short, with 9 bases between. CDR3 residues: CASSSTSNNEQFF. In DNA, the CDR3 is TGTGCCAGCAGCTCCACTAGTAACAATGAGCAGTTCTTC.

This clonotype was seen a handful of times. The genes are TRBV6-5 and TRBJ2-7; the D is unclear. The V gene lost 0 bases and the J gene lost 0 bases, with 12 bases spanning the gap. The V gene's germline CDR1 is MNHEY and CDR2 SVGAGI. The CDR3 totals 16 residues. Here the CDR3 DNA reads TGTGCCAGCAGTTACTCGAGGCAGCCACCCTCCTACGAGCAGTACTTC. Translated, it gives CASSYSRQPPSYEQYF.

The chain joins TRBV28 to TRBJ2-1, with 14 bases lining up with TRBD2. Germline V CDR1 and CDR2: MDHEN, SYDVKM. Trimming removed 8 bases from V and 0 bases from J; junction bases left unmatched: 6. This CDR3 comprises 17 residues. CDR3 loop: CASLGGLAGASYNEQFF. The CDR3 region has the DNA TGTGCCAGCCTTGGGGGACTAGCGGGGGCCTCCTACAATGAGCAGTTCTTC.

The V gene is TRBV11-2, the J gene TRBJ2-3; 7 bases fit TRBD2. Germline-derived CDR1 and CDR2 are SGHAT and FQNNGV. The trim removed 3 bases at V and 6 bases at J, leaving 6 bases unmatched. This CDR3 has 14 amino acids. The CDR3 here is CASSFSGPTDTQYF. DNA of the CDR3: TGTGCCAGCAGCTTTAGCGGGCCCACGGATACGCAGTATTTT.

The chain combines TRBV19 with TRBJ2-3; D gene uncertain. CDR3 length: 18 amino acids. Germline lookup yields CDR1 LNHDA and CDR2 SQIVND (reference sequence). V dropped 0 bases and J dropped 2 bases, with 18 bases sitting between them. The CDR3 region is CASSIDLTRPPSTDTQYF. As DNA, the CDR3 is TGTGCCAGTAGTATAGATCTAACGAGGCCTCCTTCCACAGATACGCAGTATTTT. Based on the CDR3 plus reference TRBV19 and TRBJ2-3, the full variable domain is DGGITQSPKYLFRKEGQNVTLSCEQNLNHDAMYWYRQDPGQGLRLIYYSQIVNDFQKGDIAEGYSVSREKKESFPLTVTSAQKNPTAFYLCASSIDLTRPPSTDTQYFGPGTRLTVL.

This clonotype was recorded at least ten times. The chain combines TRBV12-3 or TRBV12-4 with TRBJ2-7; D is unresolved. V lost 3 bases and J 2 bases, leaving 38 bases between the germline ends. The CDR3 loop spans 23 amino acids. The CDR3 spells CASSLPRSRAPEGWVRVPYEQYF. The CDR3, as DNA: TGTGCCAGCAGTTTGCCCAGGTCTCGGGCACCAGAAGGTTGGGTGAGAGTCCCCTACGAGCAGTACTTC.

Ten or more counts support this clonotype. The gene calls are TRBV2 and TRBJ2-5, with a tentative D call TRBD1 (5 bases). Trimming took off 6 bases at V and 4 bases at J, with 15 bases between the two ends. Germline V gene lookup returns CDR1 SNHLY and CDR2 FYNNEI. The CDR3 is 14 amino acids. This CDR3 reads CASSMERRGETQYF. The CDR3 DNA follows: TGTGCCAGCAGCATGGAGCGAAGGGGAGAGACCCAGTACTTC.

This clonotype has at least ten counts. V is TRBV28 and J is TRBJ2-3; unclear D gene. The CDR3 runs to 14 residues. Trimming removed 2 bases at V and 5 bases at J, with 11 bases between. Germline V gene data show CDR1 as MDHEN and CDR2 as SYDVKM. CDR3 DNA sequence: TGTGCCAGCAGTTTAGACCCGATTATAGATACGCAGTATTTT. This sequence encodes CASSLDPIIDTQYF.

This clonotype was recorded at least ten times. The chain combines TRBV24-1 with TRBJ2-3; possible D gene TRBD2, 6 bases. V was cut by 5 bases and J by 3 bases, with 8 bases left in between. This CDR3 comprises 13 residues. In germline, CDR1 is KGHDR, CDR2 SFDVKD. The chain's CDR3 is CATSGGTTDTQYF. The CDR3 DNA sequence: TGTGCCACCAGTGGCGGGACTACAGATACGCAGTATTTT.

This clonotype was detected ten times or more. The chain carries TRBV11-2 and TRBJ2-3; tentative D call: TRBD1 (6 bases). With 2 bases removed from V and 6 bases from J, the gap between germline ends came to 21 bases. Germline CDR1 reads SGHAT; CDR2 reads FQNNGV. CDR3 length equals 17 residues. DNA for the CDR3: TGTGCCAGCAGCTTAAGTCTCTGGGACAAGCAATCGGATACGCAGTATTTT. It translates to CASSLSLWDKQSDTQYF.

This clonotype was seen at least ten times. The V call is TRBV30, the J call TRBJ1-1, with D hard to call. Germline V gives CDR1 GTSNPN, CDR2 SVGIG (reference sequence). The CDR3 spans 11 residues. The ends were cut back, 0 bases at V and 11 bases at J, with 10 bases in the middle. CDR3 DNA: TGTGCCTGGAGTGTACGCGGTAGGGCTTTCTTT. Translation gives CAWSVRGRAFF. Based on the CDR3 plus reference TRBV30 and TRBJ1-1, the full variable domain is SQTIHQWPATLVQPVGSPLSLECTVEGTSNPNLYWYRQAAGRGLQLLFYSVGIGQISSEVPQNLSASRPQDRQFILSSKKLLLSDSGFYLCAWSVRGRAFFGQGTRLTVV.